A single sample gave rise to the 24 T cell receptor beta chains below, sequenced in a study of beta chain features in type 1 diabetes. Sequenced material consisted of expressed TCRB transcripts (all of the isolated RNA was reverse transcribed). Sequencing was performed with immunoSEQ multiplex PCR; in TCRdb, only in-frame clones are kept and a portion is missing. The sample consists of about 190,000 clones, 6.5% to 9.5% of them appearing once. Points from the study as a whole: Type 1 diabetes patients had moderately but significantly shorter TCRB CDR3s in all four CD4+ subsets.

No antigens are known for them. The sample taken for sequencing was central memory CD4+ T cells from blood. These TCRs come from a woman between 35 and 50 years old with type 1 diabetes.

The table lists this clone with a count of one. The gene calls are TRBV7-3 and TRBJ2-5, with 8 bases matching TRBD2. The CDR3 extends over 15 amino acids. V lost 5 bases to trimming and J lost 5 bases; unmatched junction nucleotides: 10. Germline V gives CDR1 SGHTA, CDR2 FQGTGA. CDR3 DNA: TGTGCCAGCAGCCTCACTAGCGGCCGACACGAGACCCAGTACTTC. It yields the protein CASSLTSGRHETQYF.

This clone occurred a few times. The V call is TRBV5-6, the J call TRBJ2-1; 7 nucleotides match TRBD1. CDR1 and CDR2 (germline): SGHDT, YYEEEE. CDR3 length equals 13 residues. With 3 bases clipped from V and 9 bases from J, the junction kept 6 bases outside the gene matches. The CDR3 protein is CASSSGQAGEQFF. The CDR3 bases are TGTGCCAGCAGCTCCGGACAGGCGGGTGAGCAGTTCTTC.

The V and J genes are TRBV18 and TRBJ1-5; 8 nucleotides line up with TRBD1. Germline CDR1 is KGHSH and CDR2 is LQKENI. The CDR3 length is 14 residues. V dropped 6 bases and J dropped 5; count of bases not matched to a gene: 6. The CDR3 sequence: CASSSGTGYQPQHF. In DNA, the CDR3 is TGTGCCAGCTCCTCCGGGACAGGCTATCAGCCCCAGCATTTT.

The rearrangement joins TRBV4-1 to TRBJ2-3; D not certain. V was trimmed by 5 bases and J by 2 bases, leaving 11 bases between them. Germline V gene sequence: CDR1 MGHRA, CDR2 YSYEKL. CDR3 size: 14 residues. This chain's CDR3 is CASSNPPFTDTQYF. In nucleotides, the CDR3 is TGCGCCAGCAGCAATCCTCCGTTCACAGATACGCAGTATTTT.

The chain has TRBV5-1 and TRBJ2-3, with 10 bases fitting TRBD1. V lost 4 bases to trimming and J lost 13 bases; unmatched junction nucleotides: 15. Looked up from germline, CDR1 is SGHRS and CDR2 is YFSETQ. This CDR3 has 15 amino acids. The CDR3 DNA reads TGCGCCAGCAGCGGGACAGGGGCCCCAGATATGGAGAAGTATTTT. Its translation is CASSGTGAPDMEKYF.

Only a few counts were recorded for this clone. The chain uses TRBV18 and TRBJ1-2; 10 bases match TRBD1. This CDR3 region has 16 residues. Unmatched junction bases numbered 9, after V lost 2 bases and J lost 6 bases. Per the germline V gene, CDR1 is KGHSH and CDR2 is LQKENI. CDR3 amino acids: CASSPFDRGPGNGYTF. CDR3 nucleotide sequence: TGTGCCAGCTCACCATTTGACAGGGGGCCAGGTAATGGCTACACCTTC. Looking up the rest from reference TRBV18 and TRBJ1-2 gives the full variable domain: NAGVMQNPRHLVRRRGQEARLRCSPMKGHSHVYWYRQLPEEGLKFMVYLQKENIIDESGMPKERFSAEFPKEGPSILRIQQVVRGDSAAYFCASSPFDRGPGNGYTFGSGTRLTVV.

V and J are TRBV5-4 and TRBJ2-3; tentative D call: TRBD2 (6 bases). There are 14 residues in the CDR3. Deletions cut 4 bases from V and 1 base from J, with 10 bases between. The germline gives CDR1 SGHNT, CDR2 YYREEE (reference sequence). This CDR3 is CASSGGTRTDTQYF. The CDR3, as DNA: TGTGCCAGCAGCGGCGGGACCCGCACAGATACGCAGTATTTT.

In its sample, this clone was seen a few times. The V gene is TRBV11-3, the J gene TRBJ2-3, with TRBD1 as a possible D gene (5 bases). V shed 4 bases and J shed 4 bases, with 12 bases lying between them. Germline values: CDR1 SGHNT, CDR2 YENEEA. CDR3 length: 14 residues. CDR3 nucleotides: TGTGCCAGCAGCTCCAGGGTAGGAGCAGATACGCAGTATTTT. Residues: CASSSRVGADTQYF.

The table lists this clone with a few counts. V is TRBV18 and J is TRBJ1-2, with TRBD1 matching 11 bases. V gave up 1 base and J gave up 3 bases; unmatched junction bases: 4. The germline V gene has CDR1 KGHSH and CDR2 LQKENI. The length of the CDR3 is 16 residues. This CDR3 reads CASSPRTGQGDYGYTF. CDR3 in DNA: TGTGCCAGCTCACCACGGACGGGACAGGGGGACTATGGCTACACCTTC.

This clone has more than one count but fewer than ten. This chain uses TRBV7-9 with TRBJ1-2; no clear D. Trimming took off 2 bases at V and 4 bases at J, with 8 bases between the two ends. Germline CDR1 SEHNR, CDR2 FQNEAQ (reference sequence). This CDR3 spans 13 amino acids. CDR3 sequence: CASSLSEIYGYTF. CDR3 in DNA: TGTGCCAGCAGCTTATCAGAAATCTATGGCTACACCTTC.

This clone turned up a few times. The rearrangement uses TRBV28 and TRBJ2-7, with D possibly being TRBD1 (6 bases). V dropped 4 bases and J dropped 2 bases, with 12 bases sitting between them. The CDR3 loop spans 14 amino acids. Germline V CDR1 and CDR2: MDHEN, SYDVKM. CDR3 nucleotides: TGTGCCAGCAGTTCAGGGGCCTTCGCCTACGAGCAGTACTTC. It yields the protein CASSSGAFAYEQYF.

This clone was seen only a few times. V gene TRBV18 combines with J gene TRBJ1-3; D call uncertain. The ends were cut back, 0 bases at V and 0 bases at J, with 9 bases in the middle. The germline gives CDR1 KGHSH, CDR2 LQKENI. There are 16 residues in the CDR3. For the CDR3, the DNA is TGTGCCAGCTCACCACCGGGCAGCTTCTCTGGAAACACCATATATTTT. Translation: CASSPPGSFSGNTIYF.

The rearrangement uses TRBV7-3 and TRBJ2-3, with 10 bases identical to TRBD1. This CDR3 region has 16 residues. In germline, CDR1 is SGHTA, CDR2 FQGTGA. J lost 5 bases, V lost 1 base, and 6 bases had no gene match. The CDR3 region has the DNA TGTGCCAGCAGCTTAAGTCAAGGACAGGGGGGAGATACGCAGTATTTT. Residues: CASSLSQGQGGDTQYF.

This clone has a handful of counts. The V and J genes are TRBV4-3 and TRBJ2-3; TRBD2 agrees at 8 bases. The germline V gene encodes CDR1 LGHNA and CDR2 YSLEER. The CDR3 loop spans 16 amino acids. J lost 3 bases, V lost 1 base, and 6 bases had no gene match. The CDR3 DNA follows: TGCGCCAGCAGCCAAGGTCCAGCGGGAGCAACAGATACGCAGTATTTT. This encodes CASSQGPAGATDTQYF.

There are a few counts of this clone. CDR3 sequence: CASKNGGAGTDTQYF. Written as DNA, the CDR3 is TGTGCCAGCAAGAACGGGGGGGCCGGCACAGATACGCAGTATTTT. The chain recombines TRBV7-9 with TRBJ2-3; 8 nucleotides match TRBD2. Germline assignment: CDR1 SEHNR and CDR2 FQNEAQ (reference sequence). V lost 7 bases and J lost 1; bases outside the gene matches: 7. This CDR3 is 15 amino acids long.

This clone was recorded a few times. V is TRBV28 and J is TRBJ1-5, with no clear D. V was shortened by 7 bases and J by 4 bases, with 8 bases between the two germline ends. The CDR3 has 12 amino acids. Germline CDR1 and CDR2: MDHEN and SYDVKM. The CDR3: CASIGMNQPQHF. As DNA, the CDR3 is TGTGCCAGCATTGGCATGAATCAGCCCCAGCATTTT.

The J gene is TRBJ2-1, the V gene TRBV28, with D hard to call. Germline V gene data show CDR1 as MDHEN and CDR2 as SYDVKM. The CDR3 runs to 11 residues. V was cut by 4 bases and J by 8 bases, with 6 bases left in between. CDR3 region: CASSSSYEQFF. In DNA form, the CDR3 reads TGTGCCAGCAGTTCCTCCTATGAGCAGTTCTTC.

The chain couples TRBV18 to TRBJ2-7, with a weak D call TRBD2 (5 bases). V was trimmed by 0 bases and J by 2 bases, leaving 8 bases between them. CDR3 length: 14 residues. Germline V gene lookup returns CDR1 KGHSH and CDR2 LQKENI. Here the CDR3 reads CASSPPAETYEQYF. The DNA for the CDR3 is TGTGCCAGCTCACCACCAGCGGAAACCTACGAGCAGTACTTC.

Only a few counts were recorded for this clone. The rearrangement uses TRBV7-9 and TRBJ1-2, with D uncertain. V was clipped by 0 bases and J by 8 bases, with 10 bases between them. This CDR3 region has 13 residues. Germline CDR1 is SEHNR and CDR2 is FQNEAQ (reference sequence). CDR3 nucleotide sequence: TGTGCCAGCAGCTTAGCGCAAGGCGGCGGCTACACCTTC. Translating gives CASSLAQGGGYTF.

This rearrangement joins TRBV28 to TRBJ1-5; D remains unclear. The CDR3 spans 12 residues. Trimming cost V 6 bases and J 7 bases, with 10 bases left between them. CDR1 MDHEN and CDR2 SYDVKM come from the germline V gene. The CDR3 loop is CASSTDSQPQHF. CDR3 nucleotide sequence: TGTGCCAGCAGCACGGACTCACAGCCCCAGCATTTT.

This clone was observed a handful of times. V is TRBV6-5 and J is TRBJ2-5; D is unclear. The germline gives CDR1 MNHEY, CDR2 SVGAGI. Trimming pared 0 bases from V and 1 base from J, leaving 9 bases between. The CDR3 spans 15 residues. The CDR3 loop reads CASSYSLNLQETQYF. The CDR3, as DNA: TGTGCCAGCAGTTACTCACTTAATCTCCAAGAGACCCAGTACTTC.

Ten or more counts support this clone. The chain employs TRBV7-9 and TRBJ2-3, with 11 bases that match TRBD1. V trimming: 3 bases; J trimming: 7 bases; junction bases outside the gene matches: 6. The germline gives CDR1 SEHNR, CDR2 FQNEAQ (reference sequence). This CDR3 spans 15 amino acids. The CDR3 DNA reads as TGTGCCAGCAGCTTTCCCGGGACAGGGGGAAATACGCAGTATTTT. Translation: CASSFPGTGGNTQYF.

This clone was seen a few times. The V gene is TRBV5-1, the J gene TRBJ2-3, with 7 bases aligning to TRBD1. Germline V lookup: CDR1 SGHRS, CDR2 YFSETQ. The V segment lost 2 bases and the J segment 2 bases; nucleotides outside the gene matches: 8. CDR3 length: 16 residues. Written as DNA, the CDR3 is TGCGCCAGCAGCTTTCTGGGACAGTCTATCACAGATACGCAGTATTTT. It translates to CASSFLGQSITDTQYF. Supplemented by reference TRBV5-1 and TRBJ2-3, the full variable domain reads KAGVTQTPRYLIKTRGQQVTLSCSPISGHRSVSWYQQTPGQGLQFLFEYFSETQRNKGNFPGRFSGRQFSNSRSEMNVSTLELGDSALYLCASSFLGQSITDTQYFGPGTRLTVL.

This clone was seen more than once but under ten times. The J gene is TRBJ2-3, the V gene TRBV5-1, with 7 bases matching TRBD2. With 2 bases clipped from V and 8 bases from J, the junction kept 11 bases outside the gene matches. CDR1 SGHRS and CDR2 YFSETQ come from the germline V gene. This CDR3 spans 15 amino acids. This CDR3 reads CASSFREGGSGTQYF. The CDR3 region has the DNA TGCGCCAGCAGCTTCAGGGAGGGCGGATCGGGTACGCAGTATTTT.